The 16 T cell receptor beta chains below come from one sample, sequenced in a study of CD8+CD57+ T cells in acquired aplastic anemia. The use of genomic DNA as template underpinned the TCR beta VDJ and CDR3 profiling. TCRdb reprocessed the reads via MiXCR and lists one record per CDR3 protein. The data show some 180,000 distinct CDR3 sequences, under 55% seen once. Sequenced material: sorted CD4+, CD8+, or CD8+CD57+ T cells (not recorded which) from PBMCs. These receptors were collected from a human donor in good health.

The sample holds many counts of this clonotype. The chain uses TRBV20-1 and TRBJ1-6; the D is unclear. Germline CDR1 and CDR2: DFQATT and SNEGSKA (reference sequence). The CDR3 runs to 14 residues. Trimming shortened V by 1 base and J by 5 bases, and 9 bases separated the two germline ends. The CDR3 sequence: CSARVTADNSPLHF. Here the CDR3 DNA reads TGCAGTGCTAGAGTTACCGCAGATAATTCACCCCTCCACTTT.

The chain recombines TRBV15 with TRBJ2-2, with unresolved D. CDR1 LNHNV and CDR2 YYDKDF come from the germline V gene (reference sequence). Trimming removed 5 bases at V and 5 bases at J, with 9 bases between. The CDR3 runs 13 residues. The CDR3: CATSFAVTGELFF. The CDR3 coding sequence is TGTGCCACCAGCTTCGCGGTTACCGGGGAGCTGTTTTTT.

The rearrangement links TRBV2 to TRBJ1-1, with no clear D. The CDR3 contains 14 residues. The germline CDR1 and CDR2 sequences are SNHLY and FYNNEI. The germline V and J ends were trimmed by 6 bases and 1 base, with 12 bases remaining between them. CDR3 loop: CASSLRAANTEAFF. The CDR3 DNA is TGTGCCAGCAGCTTAAGAGCAGCGAACACTGAAGCTTTCTTT.

On this clonotype: The junction and the germline gene differ at one end; a read error may be behind it. This chain connects TRBV7-3 to TRBJ2-3; D assignment may be TRBD1 or TRBD2 (5 bases each). CDR1 SGHTA and CDR2 FQGTGA come from the germline V gene. The CDR3 consists of 13 residues. The CDR3 DNA follows: TGTGCCAGCAGCTTGGGGGTCACATATACGCAGTATTTT. Protein product: CASSLGVTYTQYF.

The chain combines TRBV6-1 with TRBJ1-6, with TRBD1 matching 10 bases. The length of the CDR3 is 15 residues. CDR1 is MNHNS and CDR2 is SASEGT in the germline V gene. V lost 3 bases, J lost 7 bases, and 3 bases stayed unmatched. This CDR3 reads CASSDRTGGNSPLHF. CDR3 coding DNA: TGTGCCAGCAGTGACCGGACAGGGGGAAATTCACCCCTCCACTTT.

This clonotype has at least ten counts. The chain recombines TRBV5-4 with TRBJ1-4; perhaps TRBD1 as D (5 bases). This CDR3 is built from 14 residues. Germline assignment: CDR1 SGHNT and CDR2 YYREEE (reference sequence). V was clipped by 0 bases and J by 5 bases, with 8 bases between them. In DNA form, the CDR3 reads TGTGCCAGCAGCTTGGCAGGGAGAAATGAAAAACTGTTTTTT. It is translated as CASSLAGRNEKLFF.

In its sample, this clonotype was seen many times. At one of its ends the junction is not consistent with the germline gene, which may arise from a read error. The DNA for the CDR3 is TGTGCCAGCAGTTCGCGACAGGGGGCCACAGATACACAGTATTTT. Amino acid sequence: CASSSRQGATDTQYF. The chain has TRBV12-3 or TRBV12-4 and TRBJ2-3; TRBD1 matches at 10 bases. The CDR3 is 15 amino acids.

The chain has TRBV6-1 and TRBJ2-2; D perhaps matches TRBD2 (5 bases). The CDR3 spans 12 residues. CDR1 and CDR2 (germline): MNHNS, SASEGT. The V gene lost 6 bases and the J gene lost 8 bases, with 10 bases spanning the gap. The CDR3 DNA follows: TGTGCCAGCAGCACACTAGAGGGGGAGCTGTTTTTT. Translating gives CASSTLEGELFF.

In this sample, this clonotype turned up many times. The CDR3 sequence: CASSLGGGDYGYTF. Here the CDR3 DNA reads TGTGCCAGCAGCTTGGGCGGCGGGGACTATGGCTACACCTTC. The chain employs TRBV5-4 and TRBJ1-2; no firm D call. Germline CDR1 SGHNT, CDR2 YYREEE (reference sequence). CDR3 size: 14 residues. V lost 0 bases, J lost 3 bases, and 9 bases lay in between. The full variable domain, in which reference TRBV5-4 and TRBJ1-2 provide the parts outside the CDR3, is ETGVTQSPTHLIKTRGQQVTLRCSSQSGHNTVSWYQQALGQGPQFIFQYYREEENGRGNFPPRFSGLQFPNYSSELNVNALELDDSALYLCASSLGGGDYGYTFGSGTRLTVV.

The rearrangement uses TRBV10-2 and TRBJ1-5; D unresolved. This CDR3 is built from 15 residues. The germline CDR1 and CDR2 sequences are WSHSY and SAAADI. The V end was cut by 5 bases, the J end by 0 bases, with 11 bases between. CDR3 residues: CASSLSKISNQPQHF. CDR3 sequence (DNA): TGCGCCAGCAGTTTATCAAAGATTAGCAATCAGCCCCAGCATTTT.

V is TRBV29-1 and J is TRBJ2-1, with D unclear. Germline CDR1 reads SQVTM; CDR2 reads ANQGSEA. The germline V and J ends were trimmed by 3 bases and 9 bases, with 15 bases remaining between them. This CDR3 is 13 amino acids long. The CDR3 DNA sequence: TGCAGCGTTGAGGTCTATGCCGTGGGTGAGCAGTTCTTC. Translating gives CSVEVYAVGEQFF.

As DNA, the CDR3 is TGTGCCAGCAGCTTCATCGATGAGCAGTTCTTC. Protein: CASSFIDEQFF. V is TRBV7-2 and J is TRBJ2-1, with D uncertain. This CDR3 comprises 11 residues. Germline-derived CDR1 and CDR2 are SGHTA and FQGNSA. Trimming pared 3 bases from V and 8 bases from J, leaving 5 bases between.

This clonotype has a count of ten or more. V and J are TRBV5-5 and TRBJ1-6; unclear D gene. Germline CDR1 is SGHKS and CDR2 is YYEKEE (reference sequence). The CDR3 is made up of 16 amino acids. Trimming pared 1 base from V and 8 bases from J, leaving 16 bases between. Written as DNA, the CDR3 is TGTGCCAGCAGCTTGAGGTTTCGGCAGGAAGATTCACCCCTCCACTTT. Its translation: CASSLRFRQEDSPLHF.

The sample holds many counts of this clonotype. The DNA of the CDR3 is TGCAGCGTTACCCTAGGGGAGGGAAACATTCAGTACTTC. The encoded protein is CSVTLGEGNIQYF. The chain carries TRBV29-1 and TRBJ2-4; 7 positions agree with TRBD2. The CDR3 extends over 13 amino acids. Trimming took 5 bases from V and 6 from J; bases not matched to a gene: 7. Per germline, CDR1 SQVTM and CDR2 ANQGSEA.

This clonotype appeared a single time. V is TRBV7-6 and J is TRBJ2-2; D not certain. CDR3 length equals 11 residues. Germline V gene lookup returns CDR1 SGHVS and CDR2 FNYEAQ. The ends were cut back, 4 bases at V and 8 bases at J, with 5 bases in the middle. Here the CDR3 DNA reads TGTGCCAGCAGCTCAAGGGGGGAGCTGTTTTTT. Its protein product is CASSSRGELFF.

This clonotype was counted only a few times. V usage is TRBV30 and J usage is TRBJ2-1; either TRBD1 or TRBD2 may supply D (5 bases each). The CDR3 consists of 13 residues. The V and J ends lost 3 bases and 5 bases respectively, with 11 bases between them. The germline V gene has CDR1 GTSNPN and CDR2 SVGIG (reference sequence). The CDR3 loop is CAWSPRGDNEQFF. In DNA, the CDR3 is TGTGCCTGGAGCCCAAGGGGAGACAATGAGCAGTTCTTC.